This T cell receptor beta chain was observed in a study of shared clonotypes between healthy human individuals (dated by TCRdb to about 2020). In terms of the full investigation: The cohort included a few men and a couple of women between 18 and 49 years of age. For each donor, CD4 naive and CD4 memory were each given three plates, CD8 naive was given two plates, and CD8 memory was given one plate. The study deeply sequenced blood TCR repertoires of about 5 healthy adults to estimate repertoire size and the extent of clonotype sharing between individuals. To increase sequencing depth and limit assay-specific biases, TCR repertoire library preparation and sequencing were carried out by different laboratories using diverse techniques. Leukapheresis yielded between about 0.94 and 9.5 billion PBMCs per donor.

Including cysteine and phenylalanine, the CDR3 has 17 amino acids. This entry keeps only the CDR3 DNA: 51 bases, framed from base 1. CDR1 SEHNR and CDR2 FQNEAQ were looked up in the germline V gene (reference sequence). V and J are truncated by 9 bases and 0 bases respectively, leaving an intervening sequence of 18 bases. CD8 naive samples were obtained by positive selection for CCR7 among CD45RO-negative cells, yielding a CD45RA+CCR7+ population from which TemRA cells were excluded. Healthy HIV-negative adults with no recently reported acute infections or vaccinations were included as donors. Every donor was a Caucasian adult living in Nashville, Tennessee, USA. Blood was obtained by leukapheresis, after which PBMCs were separated by Ficoll-Histopaque density gradient centrifugation and cryopreserved in liquid nitrogen vapor phase. Analytical flow cytometry was used to check the purity and quantity of every magnetically sorted T cell population. Each sorted fraction had its genomic DNA isolated and then quantified by UV absorbance on a Nanodrop 2000c.

Using the deep immunoSEQ assay, multiplex PCR amplified TCR CDR3 regions from genomic DNA. Genomic DNA extracted from each cell subset was distributed evenly over all wells of several immunoSEQ 96-well plates, and each plate served as one replicate. Each replicate PCR for sorted subsets received roughly 0.2 ug genomic DNA, equal to about 30,000 T cell genomes. Purified libraries were quantified with a Qubit 3.0 fluorometer, sized on a Bioanalyzer 2100, and re-quantified with the KAPA Library Quantification kit. Every immunoSEQ 96-well plate was sequenced on a dedicated single-read 150-cycle Illumina NextSeq 550 flow cell. On the authors' methods: The immunoSEQ output contained only junctional sequences without quality scores, so filtering could not match that applied to full-length reads. To assign V/J genes and CDR3, sequences were annotated using PyIR, a Python wrapper for IgBLAST v1.9, with IMGT germline references. Any read was removed if the V/J assignment was weak (E-value above 1e-6), the CDR3 was missing, or the read contained stop codons, out-of-frame junctions, or ambiguous translated residues. V3J clonotypes were defined by identical inferred V gene, J gene, and CDR3 amino acid sequence. The percentage overlap between two repertoires was calculated by dividing the number of shared unique clonotypes by the size of the smaller repertoire. Richness of each repertoire was evaluated using RTK rarefaction, the Chao1 estimator, and Recon v2.1 estimates of unobserved clonotypes. OLGA was used to compute generation probabilities for all TCRbeta clonotypes that the gDNA method yielded from a handful of donors. TCRdb retrieved this table from immuneACCESS and kept in-frame rearrangements only. Not all clones are present; in checked studies, unresolved V genes account for under half, and no reason is known for the remainder. Clonal size and the V and J genes are those of that table, whereas D and trimming came from the DNA. A total of about 1,800,000 clones appear in this sample, approximately 94% of them only once. Under 1.5% of the sample belongs to the ten largest clones.

Study-wide conclusions, independent of this receptor: Even with the large sequencing depth, rarefaction of the sorted-subset datasets indicated that sequencing was incomplete. Sharing across a few donors was observed for approximately 5% of naive CD4, less than 4% of naive CD8, about 2.3% of memory CD4, and roughly 0.4% of memory CD8 clonotypes. Naive subsets generally had larger estimated clonotype richness than memory subsets did. The genetic and exposure-history diversity represented was limited by the small number of donors. Pairwise subsampling led to the expectation that sequencing depth would affect the degree of clonotype sharing among donors. Clonotypes shared by all four sorted-subset donors showed higher generation probabilities than non-shared clonotypes. Sampling was restricted to blood, and TCR repertoires in tissue are likely to differ from TCR repertoires in blood.

Concerning this clone itself: This clone's antigen is unknown. No clone much larger than this one lies a single base away; base qualities are absent.

The V gene is TRBV7-9 and the J gene is TRBJ2-6; the D match is possibly TRBD1 or TRBD2, with 5 bases aligned in each. Sequencing input: naive CD8+ T cells sorted from blood. The intended sense of this specimen's cell subset or site label: CD45RA+CCR7+. The source of this sequence is a young man in good health. The CDR3 protein: CASETGPISSGANVLTF. The DNA sequence is given as TGTGCCAGTGAGACGGGGCCTATCAGCTCTGGGGCCAACGTCCTGACTTTC. Joined to the reference TRBV7-9 and TRBJ2-6 proteins, this CDR3 gives the full variable domain: DTGVSQNPRHKITKRGQNVTFRCDPISEHNRLYWYRQTLGQGPEFLTYFQNEAQLEKSRLLSDRFSAERPKGSFSTLEIQRTEQGDSAMYLCASETGPISSGANVLTFGAGSRLTVL.